The present entry profiles one T cell receptor beta chain with its context. This record belongs to a study of cytomegalovirus exposure and HLA in healthy donors. TCRdb's copy holds only in-frame clones and misses some; the assay was immunoSEQ multiplex PCR. Here the sample spans about 160,000 clones, around nine tenths being singletons. The CDR3 length is 16 residues. CDR1 and CDR2 (germline): SGHDT, YYEEEE. Trimming pared 0 bases from V and 7 bases from J, leaving 17 bases between. What was sequenced was PBMCs. The source of this sequence is a man between 18 and 35 years old in good health and CMV-seropositive. V usage is TRBV5-6 and J usage is TRBJ2-1; D is perhaps TRBD2 (7 bases). CDR3 region: CASSLELARQGNEQFF. The CDR3 DNA follows: TGTGCCAGCAGCTTGGAACTAGCGAGGCAGGGGAATGAGCAGTTCTTC.